These 27 T cell receptor beta chains were sequenced from one sample in a study of patients with pleural tuberculosis. TCRdb redid the calling of the reads with MiXCR, one entry per CDR3 protein. The sample includes around 30,000 distinct CDR3 sequences, 15% to 20% of them seen just once. Material: peripheral blood. These receptors all come from a human donor with pleural tuberculosis.

This clonotype has at least ten counts. V usage is TRBV7-9 and J usage is TRBJ2-1, with no clear D. The CDR3 runs to 11 residues. Germline-derived CDR1 and CDR2 are SEHNR and FQNEAQ (reference sequence). Trimming removed 5 bases at V and 4 bases at J, with 3 bases between. CDR3 nucleotides: TGTGCCAGCAGCCCGTACAATGAGCAGTTCTTC. Amino acids: CASSPYNEQFF.

This clonotype was seen a handful of times. The gene calls are TRBV20-1 and TRBJ1-1; the match to TRBD1 covers 7 bases. Germline values: CDR1 DFQATT, CDR2 SNEGSKA (reference sequence). V gave up 6 bases and J gave up 1 base; unmatched junction bases: 8. This CDR3 has 14 amino acids. The CDR3 DNA is TGCAGTGCCCCCCTCCCAGGGGGGAACACTGAAGCTTTCTTT. Its translation is CSAPLPGGNTEAFF.

This clonotype showed up many times. The CDR3 here is CATGAGGKFHEQFF. In nucleotides, the CDR3 is TGTGCCACGGGAGCGGGAGGGAAATTCCATGAGCAGTTCTTC. The gene calls are TRBV10-3 and TRBJ2-1; 10 nucleotides line up with TRBD2. J gave up 8 bases and V 10 bases, and 11 bases lay outside the gene matches. The length of the CDR3 is 14 residues. Per germline, CDR1 ENHRY and CDR2 SYGVKD.

This clonotype was recorded many times. The chain recombines TRBV24-1 with TRBJ2-3; no reliable D call. This CDR3 comprises 17 residues. The germline CDR1 and CDR2 sequences are KGHDR and SFDVKD. Trimming pared 4 bases from V and 2 bases from J, leaving 18 bases between. CDR3 in amino acids: CATSDPPSRSNTDTQYF. The CDR3, as DNA: TGTGCCACCAGTGACCCCCCCTCGAGGAGTAACACAGATACGCAGTATTTT.

This clonotype has a count of ten or more. The chain uses TRBV4-2 and TRBJ2-1; a weak D match, TRBD1 (6 bases). Trimming shortened V by 6 bases and J by 7 bases, and 19 bases separated the two germline ends. The CDR3 length is 15 residues. Germline values: CDR1 LGHNA, CDR2 YNFKEQ. As DNA, the CDR3 is TGTGCCAGCAGGGCCACCCCGGGGCAGGGGAATGAGCAGTTCTTC. Translation gives CASRATPGQGNEQFF.

This clonotype is classed as medium-sized. This chain joins TRBV28 and TRBJ1-5; D remains unclear. Per the germline V gene, CDR1 is MDHEN and CDR2 is SYDVKM. The CDR3 spans 15 residues. V was shortened by 2 bases and J by 3 bases, with 11 bases between the two germline ends. This chain's CDR3 is CASSLRLDYNQPQHF. The CDR3 DNA sequence: TGTGCCAGCAGTTTAAGGCTGGACTACAATCAGCCCCAGCATTTT. Based on the CDR3 plus reference TRBV28 and TRBJ1-5, the full variable domain is DVKVTQSSRYLVKRTGEKVFLECVQDMDHENMFWYRQDPGLGLRLIYFSYDVKMKEKGDIPEGYSVSREKKERFSLILESASTNQTSMYLCASSLRLDYNQPQHFGDGTRLSIL.

At least ten counts were recorded for this clonotype. One junction end does not reproduce the germline sequence, and a read error may be involved. The chain combines TRBV3-1 with TRBJ2-1, with a possible D match to TRBD1 (7 bases). Germline CDR1 LGHDT, CDR2 YNNKEL (reference sequence). The CDR3 length is 15 residues. CDR3 DNA: TGTACCAGCAACCAGGGGGGATACTCCTACAATGAGCAGTTCTTC. Residues: CTSNQGGYSYNEQFF.

This clonotype was found many times. The chain uses TRBV20-1 and TRBJ1-5, with D unresolved. The CDR3 sequence is 14 residues long. The germline V gene has CDR1 DFQATT and CDR2 SNEGSKA (reference sequence). V lost 0 bases and J 5 bases, leaving 11 bases between the germline ends. The CDR3 nucleotides are TGCAGTGCTAGAGATCTCAGCCCGTATCAGCCCCAGCATTTT. Residues: CSARDLSPYQPQHF.

This clonotype is medium-sized in the sample. The rearrangement uses TRBV6-2 or TRBV6-3 and TRBJ1-1; TRBD1 matches 10 bases. V was pared by 6 bases and J by 2 bases, with 6 bases of the junction left unmatched. The CDR3 runs to 15 residues. The V gene's germline CDR1 is MNHEY and CDR2 SVGEGT. The CDR3: CASRRTGGTNTEAFF. CDR3 sequence (DNA): TGTGCCAGCAGGAGGACAGGGGGAACTAACACTGAAGCTTTCTTT.

This clonotype was counted ten times or more. The J gene is TRBJ2-5, the V gene TRBV6-1, with a possible D match to TRBD1 (5 bases). The CDR3 has 14 residues. Germline V gives CDR1 MNHNS, CDR2 SASEGT. V was clipped by 7 bases and J by 0 bases, with 12 bases between them. The CDR3, as DNA: TGTGCCAGCATGATTGGACAATACCAAGAGACCCAGTACTTC. This translates into CASMIGQYQETQYF.

In this sample, this clonotype is medium-sized (0.01 to 0.1%). The V call is TRBV25-1, the J call TRBJ1-5, with TRBD1 matching over 11 bases. The germline V gene has CDR1 MGHDK and CDR2 SYGVNS. Trimming cost V 3 bases and J 6 bases; bases outside gene matches: 4. The CDR3 sequence is 15 residues long. Here the CDR3 DNA reads TGTGCCAGCAGTGACGGACAGGGGGCGGCTCAGCCCCAGCATTTT. It specifies CASSDGQGAAQPQHF.

This clonotype has ten or more counts. V gene TRBV7-9 combines with J gene TRBJ1-2; 9 nucleotides match TRBD1. The length of the CDR3 is 15 residues. V dropped 5 bases and J dropped 7; count of bases not matched to a gene: 11. From germline, CDR1 is SEHNR and CDR2 FQNEAQ (reference sequence). The CDR3 here is CASSAEQGAVIGYTF. The DNA for the CDR3 is TGTGCCAGCAGCGCAGAACAGGGGGCTGTCATTGGCTACACCTTC.

This clonotype came up many times. This sequence joins TRBV28 and TRBJ1-5; tentative D call: TRBD1 (6 bases). This CDR3 spans 16 amino acids. Germline CDR1 MDHEN, CDR2 SYDVKM. Trimming took 3 bases from V and 7 from J, leaving 19 bases between them. CDR3 sequence: CASSFWEGQSRQPQHF. The CDR3 DNA reads TGTGCCAGCAGTTTTTGGGAGGGACAATCCAGGCAGCCCCAGCATTTT.

In this sample, this clonotype turned up many times. The CDR3 loop reads CASSSWQGTGELFF. CDR3 nucleotides: TGTGCCAGCAGCTCTTGGCAGGGCACCGGGGAGCTGTTTTTT. J is TRBJ2-2 and V is TRBV7-9; D is perhaps TRBD1 (5 bases). The germline V and J ends were trimmed by 4 bases and 4 bases, with 10 bases remaining between them. The CDR3 sequence is 14 residues long. The germline gives CDR1 SEHNR, CDR2 FQNEAQ (reference sequence).

This clonotype was detected ten times or more. The chain links TRBV24-1 to TRBJ2-1; 9 nucleotides line up with TRBD2. Germline CDR1 is KGHDR and CDR2 is SFDVKD. V lost 5 bases and J lost 4; bases outside the gene matches: 11. CDR3 length: 17 amino acids. The CDR3, as DNA: TGTGCCACCAGTGGCGGCGGGAGGGCCTCATCATACAATGAGCAGTTCTTC. Residues: CATSGGGRASSYNEQFF.

At least ten counts were recorded for this clonotype. The chain couples TRBV28 to TRBJ1-5; D unresolved. Per the germline V gene, CDR1 is MDHEN and CDR2 is SYDVKM. This CDR3 has 11 residues. Trimming took 5 bases from V and 5 from J, leaving 4 bases between them. The CDR3 DNA is TGTGCCAGCAGTGGATATCAGCCCCAGCATTTT. Translating it yields CASSGYQPQHF.

With respect to this clonotype: An end of the junction does not agree with germline; a read error may underlie this. V gene TRBV15 combines with J gene TRBJ1-6; D not resolved. Per germline, CDR1 LNHNV and CDR2 YYDKDF (reference sequence). The CDR3 is 12 residues long. The CDR3 nucleotides are TGTGCCACCAGCAGCCATAATTCGCCCCTCCACTTT. Residues: CATSSHNSPLHF.

This clonotype occurred a few times. The chain uses TRBV5-4 and TRBJ1-1, with TRBD1 matching over 7 bases. V gave up 6 bases and J gave up 2 bases; unmatched junction bases: 7. The CDR3 consists of 14 residues. The germline V gene encodes CDR1 SGHNT and CDR2 YYREEE (reference sequence). The DNA of the CDR3 is TGTGCCAGCACATTGGGACAGAGTAACACTGAAGCTTTCTTT. It encodes CASTLGQSNTEAFF.

There are many counts of this clonotype. This sequence joins TRBV7-6 and TRBJ1-1; D is perhaps TRBD1 (5 bases). Germline CDR1 and CDR2: SGHVS and FNYEAQ. With 1 base removed from V and 4 bases from J, the gap between germline ends came to 16 bases. The CDR3 spans 16 residues. CDR3 nucleotide sequence: TGTGCCAGCAGCTTAGTAGGGGACCCCCGGGGCACTGAAGCTTTCTTT. Translated: CASSLVGDPRGTEAFF.

This clonotype showed up many times. The chain links TRBV20-1 to TRBJ1-5; D gene uncertain. V gave up 2 bases and J gave up 4 bases, with 12 bases separating them. The germline V gene encodes CDR1 DFQATT and CDR2 SNEGSKA (reference sequence). This CDR3 region has 14 residues. CDR3 loop: CSARIEGSNQPQHF. Here the CDR3 DNA reads TGCAGTGCTAGAATCGAGGGCAGTAATCAGCCCCAGCATTTT.

This clonotype has at least ten counts. The chain employs TRBV20-1 and TRBJ2-1, with D perhaps being TRBD1 or TRBD2 (5 bases each). Trimming cost V 6 bases and J 1 base, with 13 bases left between them. CDR3 length: 14 amino acids. From germline, CDR1 is DFQATT and CDR2 SNEGSKA (reference sequence). The CDR3 DNA is TGCAGTGCCCGAGGGGTAGAATCCTACAATGAGCAGTTCTTC. It is translated as CSARGVESYNEQFF.

In this sample, this clonotype turned up many times. The CDR3 loop is CASTQGGLSTDTQYF. The CDR3 nucleotides read TGTGCCAGCACCCAAGGGGGACTGAGCACAGATACGCAGTATTTT. The genes are TRBV7-9 and TRBJ2-3, with D perhaps assigned TRBD1 or TRBD2 (6 bases each). This CDR3 region has 15 residues. Germline V gives CDR1 SEHNR, CDR2 FQNEAQ (reference sequence). V shed 7 bases and J shed 0 bases, with 14 bases lying between them.

This clonotype came up many times. V usage is TRBV2 and J usage is TRBJ1-5, with 7 bases fitting TRBD1. The CDR3 runs 14 residues. The ends lost 6 bases at V and 5 bases at J; junction bases unmatched: 7. The germline gives CDR1 SNHLY, CDR2 FYNNEI. The CDR3: CASRLQGMYQPQHF. The CDR3 DNA sequence: TGTGCCAGCAGATTACAGGGGATGTATCAGCCCCAGCATTTT. Supplemented by reference TRBV2 and TRBJ1-5, the full variable domain reads EPEVTQTPSHQVTQMGQEVILRCVPISNHLYFYWYRQILGQKVEFLVSFYNNEISEKSEIFDDQFSVERPDGSNFTLKIRSTKLEDSAMYFCASRLQGMYQPQHFGDGTRLSIL.

The chain combines TRBV12-3 or TRBV12-4 with TRBJ1-6; 7 nucleotides align to TRBD1. Trimming cost V 6 bases and J 3 bases; bases outside gene matches: 5. The CDR3 covers 15 residues. The chain's CDR3 is CASRWTGGYNSPLHF. Written as DNA, the CDR3 is TGTGCCAGCAGGTGGACAGGTGGCTATAATTCACCCCTCCACTTT.

The V call is TRBV14, the J call TRBJ1-1; no definite D call. The CDR3 runs to 12 residues. CDR1 and CDR2 (germline): SGHDN, FVKESK. The V end lost 0 bases, the J end lost 11 bases, and 10 bases lay between the germline ends. This chain's CDR3 is CASSQDGSLAFF. As DNA, the CDR3 is TGTGCCAGCAGCCAAGATGGAAGTCTCGCTTTCTTT. Looking up the rest from reference TRBV14 and TRBJ1-1 gives the full variable domain: EAGVTQFPSHSVIEKGQTVTLRCDPISGHDNLYWYRRVMGKEIKFLLHFVKESKQDESGMPNNRFLAERTGGTYSTLKVQPAELEDSGVYFCASSQDGSLAFFGQGTRLTVV.

Many counts were recorded for this clonotype. The rearrangement uses TRBV2 and TRBJ2-1, with 9 bases lining up with TRBD2. This CDR3 is 14 amino acids long. Germline-derived CDR1 and CDR2 are SNHLY and FYNNEI. V lost 8 bases to trimming and J lost 3 bases; unmatched junction nucleotides: 5. CDR3 residues: CASGRLADYNEQFF. Here the CDR3 DNA reads TGTGCCAGCGGAAGACTAGCGGACTACAATGAGCAGTTCTTC.

This clonotype occurred many times. The chain recombines TRBV7-9 with TRBJ2-5, with 13 bases aligning to TRBD2. The CDR3 sequence is 15 residues long. Germline trimming cut 5 bases from V and 4 bases from J; bases unmatched to any gene: 4. CDR1 and CDR2 from the germline V gene are SEHNR and FQNEAQ (reference sequence). CDR3 sequence (DNA): TGTGCCAGCAGCACCGGACTAGCGGGGGCAGAGACCCAGTACTTC. Protein product: CASSTGLAGAETQYF.